This passage covers 24 T cell receptor beta chains from one sample sequenced in a study of cytomegalovirus exposure and HLA in healthy donors. PCR used 60 Vbeta primers and 13 Jbeta primers. The data were produced by immunoSEQ multiplex PCR, yet TCRdb's version contains in-frame clones alone and is incomplete. The table records about 140,000 clones, around 80% of them present only once. The source material was PBMCs. The receptors derive from a man aged 25-45 years in good health and CMV-seropositive.

The rearrangement joins TRBV5-1 to TRBJ1-3; D ambiguous. V lost 3 bases and J 5 bases, leaving 18 bases between the germline ends. The CDR3 has 16 amino acids. CDR1 SGHRS and CDR2 YFSETQ come from the germline V gene. CDR3 residues: CASSSTGLAGRNTIYF. The DNA for the CDR3 is TGCGCCAGCAGCTCAACCGGCCTAGCCGGGAGAAACACCATATATTTT.

In the case of this clone: A junction end diverges from the germline sequence, so it may reflect a read error. The chain is built from TRBV5-4 and TRBJ2-3; 7 nucleotides align to TRBD1. From germline, CDR1 is SGHNT and CDR2 YYREEE (reference sequence). The CDR3 totals 12 residues. CDR3 sequence reads: CASSPGTETQYF. In DNA, the CDR3 is TGTGCCAGCAGCCCCGGGACAGAAACGCAGTATTTT.

The chain employs TRBV18 and TRBJ1-2; D is possibly TRBD1 (6 bases). This CDR3 spans 15 amino acids. The germline V and J ends were trimmed by 3 bases and 6 bases, with 17 bases remaining between them. Per the germline V gene, CDR1 is KGHSH and CDR2 is LQKENI. CDR3 coding DNA: TGTGCCAGCTCACCCCTGGACTCCACAGGGAATGGCTACACCTTC. Translating gives CASSPLDSTGNGYTF.

The V gene is TRBV5-8, the J gene TRBJ2-7; 8 bases are a match to TRBD1. V was clipped by 4 bases and J by 0 bases; unmatched bases: 6. Germline CDR1 and CDR2: SGHTS and YDEGEE. The CDR3 is 15 residues long. The CDR3 DNA follows: TGTGCCAGCAGCCCCGGGGACAGGACCTCCTACGAGCAGTACTTC. As protein: CASSPGDRTSYEQYF. The complete variable domain, with remaining parts taken from reference TRBV5-8 and TRBJ2-7, reads EAGVTQSPTHLIKTRGQQATLRCSPISGHTSVYWYQQALGLGLQFLLWYDEGEERNRGNFPPRFSGRQFPNYSSELNVNALELEDSALYLCASSPGDRTSYEQYFGPGTRLTVT.

The rearrangement uses TRBV7-9 and TRBJ1-4, with TRBD1 matching 7 bases. J was trimmed by 6 bases and V by 5 bases; bases with no gene match: 6. The CDR3 is 14 residues long. The germline gives CDR1 SEHNR, CDR2 FQNEAQ (reference sequence). Written as DNA, the CDR3 is TGTGCCAGCAGCCCGGGACAGAGATATGAAAAACTGTTTTTT. Protein sequence: CASSPGQRYEKLFF.

The chain employs TRBV6-1 and TRBJ1-5; D may be TRBD1 (5 bases). This CDR3 region has 10 residues. Germline loops: CDR1 MNHNS, CDR2 SASEGT. The DNA for the CDR3 is TGTGCTACCGCAGGGCAGCCCCAGCATTTT. It specifies CATAGQPQHF.

The chain is built from TRBV6-5 and TRBJ1-2; 7 nucleotides match TRBD1. Germline CDR1 and CDR2: MNHEY and SVGAGI. The trim removed 5 bases at V and 5 bases at J, leaving 11 bases unmatched. CDR3 length: 15 residues. The CDR3: CASSGRGSPPYGYTF. CDR3 bases: TGTGCCAGCAGTGGCAGGGGGTCCCCCCCTTATGGCTACACCTTC.

The chain recombines TRBV29-1 with TRBJ2-2; 9 nucleotides match TRBD1. CDR3 length equals 12 residues. The V and J ends lost 7 bases and 6 bases, in that order; junction bases with no gene match: 3. The germline CDR1 and CDR2 sequences are SQVTM and ANQGSEA. The CDR3 sequence: CSGGQGSGELFF. The CDR3 nucleotides are TGCAGCGGGGGACAGGGATCCGGGGAGCTGTTTTTT.

The chain carries TRBV7-8 and TRBJ1-2; tentatively, D is TRBD1 (5 bases). Trimming removed 9 bases at V and 3 bases at J, with 14 bases between. Germline V gene lookup returns CDR1 SGHVS and CDR2 FQNEAQ. The CDR3 is 13 amino acids. For the CDR3, the DNA is TGTGCCAGTGGAGAACAGGAGTACTATGGCTACACCTTC. Amino acids: CASGEQEYYGYTF.

The rearrangement joins TRBV28 to TRBJ2-7; 7 bases are a match to TRBD2. Per the germline V gene, CDR1 is MDHEN and CDR2 is SYDVKM. The CDR3 extends over 15 amino acids. V lost 0 bases to trimming and J lost 5 bases; unmatched junction nucleotides: 7. This CDR3 reads CASSLWGGSGDEQYF. CDR3 sequence (DNA): TGTGCCAGCAGTTTATGGGGGGGGAGTGGCGACGAGCAGTACTTC.

This chain uses TRBV21-1 with TRBJ2-4; TRBD2 is the table's D call, not checked against the DNA. TRBV21-1 constitutes a pseudogene. The CDR3 loop spans 16 amino acids. CDR3 nucleotides: TGTGCCAGCAGCCGACTAGCGGGACTAGCCAAAAACATTCAGTACTTC. Its protein is CASSRLAGLAKNIQYF.

The chain joins TRBV10-3 to TRBJ2-6; no clear D. Per germline, CDR1 ENHRY and CDR2 SYGVKD. V was shortened by 3 bases and J by 0 bases, with 6 bases between the two germline ends. CDR3 length: 15 residues. The CDR3 coding sequence is TGTGCCATCAGTGACAAGAGCTCTGGGGCCAACGTCCTGACTTTC. Protein sequence: CAISDKSSGANVLTF.

The rearrangement links TRBV6-4 to TRBJ2-2; 10 bases map to TRBD1. V was clipped by 8 bases and J by 7 bases; unmatched bases: 10. Germline CDR1 MRHNA, CDR2 SNTAGT. CDR3 length: 15 residues. CDR3 bases: TGTGCCAGCCCCCCGAGACAGGGGGCGGGCGGGGAGCTGTTTTTT. Translated: CASPPRQGAGGELFF.

This clone was seen a handful of times. This chain links TRBV29-1 with TRBJ2-3; 10 bases are a match to TRBD1. CDR1 SQVTM and CDR2 ANQGSEA come from the germline V gene. The CDR3 covers 15 residues. V trimming: 5 bases; J trimming: 4 bases; junction bases outside the gene matches: 9. Written as DNA, the CDR3 is TGCAGCGTTCGTCCCGGGACAGGGGCCGCAGATACGCAGTATTTT. Translation: CSVRPGTGAADTQYF.

The V call is TRBV28, the J call TRBJ1-1; D perhaps matches TRBD1 (5 bases). CDR3 size: 15 residues. Germline CDR1 and CDR2: MDHEN and SYDVKM. Deletions cut 0 bases from V and 0 bases from J, with 8 bases between. CDR3 in amino acids: CASSLWAGMNTEAFF. The CDR3 nucleotides are TGTGCCAGCAGTTTATGGGCAGGGATGAACACTGAAGCTTTCTTT.

The J gene is TRBJ1-5, the V gene TRBV28; D is undetermined. The CDR3 is made up of 15 amino acids. Trimming took off 1 base at V and 4 bases at J, with 11 bases between the two ends. The germline CDR1 and CDR2 sequences are MDHEN and SYDVKM. CDR3 in DNA: TGTGCCAGCAGTTTATTGCTGCGGGGTAATCAGCCCCAGCATTTT. Translating gives CASSLLLRGNQPQHF. Variable domain in full (rest from reference TRBV28 and TRBJ1-5): DVKVTQSSRYLVKRTGEKVFLECVQDMDHENMFWYRQDPGLGLRLIYFSYDVKMKEKGDIPEGYSVSREKKERFSLILESASTNQTSMYLCASSLLLRGNQPQHFGDGTRLSIL.

The V and J genes are TRBV18 and TRBJ1-1, with D perhaps TRBD1 (6 bases). V shed 2 bases and J shed 8 bases, with 21 bases lying between them. Germline V gene data show CDR1 as KGHSH and CDR2 as LQKENI. The length of the CDR3 is 16 residues. The CDR3 region is CASSPRQVNPAAEAFF. The CDR3 region has the DNA TGTGCCAGCTCACCAAGACAGGTTAATCCCGCCGCAGAAGCTTTCTTT.

J is TRBJ1-6 and V is TRBV5-1; 8 bases match TRBD1. J was trimmed by 7 bases and V by 3 bases; bases with no gene match: 6. The germline V gene encodes CDR1 SGHRS and CDR2 YFSETQ. The CDR3 has 15 amino acids. The CDR3 sequence: CASSYQTGDNSPLHF. The CDR3 nucleotides read TGCGCCAGCAGCTACCAGACAGGGGACAATTCACCCCTCCACTTT.

The chain recombines TRBV9 with TRBJ2-1, with a possible D match to TRBD2 (6 bases). With 4 bases removed from V and 5 bases from J, the gap between germline ends came to 19 bases. In germline, CDR1 is SGDLS, CDR2 YYNGEE. CDR3 size: 16 residues. The CDR3 reads CASSPLEGRVHNEQFF. CDR3 sequence (DNA): TGTGCCAGCAGCCCCTTGGAGGGGCGGGTTCACAATGAGCAGTTCTTC.

The gene calls are TRBV5-1 and TRBJ2-1; D is unclear. Trimming took 3 bases from V and 6 from J, leaving 13 bases between them. Germline V gene sequence: CDR1 SGHRS, CDR2 YFSETQ. This CDR3 is built from 14 residues. Here the CDR3 DNA reads TGCGCCAGCAGCTCGGCGACTTGGTCCAATGAGCAGTTCTTC. Its protein product is CASSSATWSNEQFF.

This clone was recorded once. The V and J genes are TRBV6-5 and TRBJ2-5, with TRBD1 matching 7 bases. Germline-derived CDR1 and CDR2 are MNHEY and SVGAGI. The length of the CDR3 is 14 residues. Losses at the gene ends were 2 bases for V and 4 bases for J; bases not matched to a gene: 4. Here the CDR3 reads CASSYTYRGETQYF. CDR3 in DNA: TGTGCCAGCAGTTACACTTACAGGGGAGAGACCCAGTACTTC.

The CDR3 is CASSEEEGARETQYF. The CDR3 DNA reads TGTGCCAGCAGTGAAGAAGAGGGGGCGAGAGAGACCCAGTACTTC. The chain joins TRBV6-1 to TRBJ2-5, with TRBD1 matching over 7 bases. Trimming took 1 base from V and 4 from J; bases not matched to a gene: 6. CDR1 and CDR2 from the germline V gene are MNHNS and SASEGT. The CDR3 runs 15 residues.

The chain combines TRBV23-1 with TRBJ2-1; D possibly corresponds to TRBD2 (6 bases). TRBV23-1 falls under the ORF class, with uncertain function. V shed 1 base and J shed 14 bases, with 9 bases lying between them. The CDR3 consists of 11 residues. The CDR3: CASSQWRVEFF. The CDR3 nucleotides are TGCGCCAGCAGTCAATGGAGGGTGGAGTTCTTC.

The chain joins TRBV7-2 to TRBJ2-5; 9 positions match TRBD1. V trimming: 4 bases; J trimming: 3 bases; junction bases outside the gene matches: 6. The CDR3 covers 15 residues. Per the germline V gene, CDR1 is SGHTA and CDR2 is FQGNSA. The CDR3 sequence: CASSSSTGGEETQYF. The CDR3 region has the DNA TGTGCCAGCAGCTCCTCGACAGGGGGAGAAGAGACCCAGTACTTC.